The clone carrying this T cell receptor beta chain was counted between two and nine times. The antigen remains undetermined. This sample was taken from a study of human T cells and chemical hapten exposure. General observations from the study: In comparison with controls, expanded TCRs gave rise to a significantly larger number of large CDR3 similarity clusters.

As for time point: patch test 1, 2 weeks after DPC sensitization. The sample's treatment: therapeutic diphenylcyclopropenone sensitization with weekly scalp DPC. Blood was drawn before each patch test was applied. Researchers extracted total RNA from unfractionated whole blood. Each CDR3 protein gets one entry after TCRdb re-called the RACE reads with MiXCR. The repertoire holds some 120,000 distinct CDR3 sequences, 9.5% to 13% seen once, with 1.4% in the top ten. Trimming left V 3 bases short and J 6 bases short, with 14 bases between. The CDR3 spans 14 residues. The germline V gene has CDR1 MDHEN and CDR2 SYDVKM.

This sequence joins TRBV28 and TRBJ1-2; the D gene is possibly TRBD1 (5 bases). The sequenced sample was whole blood, obtained in connection with sensitization to the hapten diphenylcyclopropenone (DPC). This TCR derives from a woman aged 45-60 years with alopecia areata. Some clones in this sample may be carry-over from other donors' samples. CDR3 nucleotides: TGTGCCAGCAGTTTCGGGACTGAGGCCAATGGCTACACCTTC. This gives the protein CASSFGTEANGYTF.